This T cell receptor beta chain emerged from a study of PD-L1 blockade in urothelial cancer (dated by TCRdb to the late 2010s). Some background on the complete study: Therapy was started at some point between 2013 and 2015 for all patients, and atezolizumab 1,200 mg was administered intravenously every 3 weeks. About 85% of the roughly 29 patients were males with bladder-origin urothelial cancer, and about 60% of the roughly 29 reported a prior smoking history. An ECOG performance status of 0 or 1 was recorded for the patients, and 0 to 3 prior chemotherapy regimens had been received by the patients. Blood samples were analyzed at two time points: 3 weeks after treatment start (second dose) and 6 weeks after treatment start. Blood samples yielded a median of about 150,000 T cells and more than 75,000 unique TCRs, with median clonality approximately 0.08. An exploratory multi-omic analysis was conducted of the somatic, immune and clinical correlates of response to PD-L1 blockade with atezolizumab in urothelial cancer. Pretreatment tumor samples, along with matched peripheral blood collected serially before and after atezolizumab treatment, underwent TCR sequencing. Durable clinical benefit meant progression-free survival longer than 6 months, and TCR features were also tested against progression-free and overall survival. In the same patients, whole exome sequencing and RNA sequencing of pretreatment tumors were performed in addition to TCR sequencing. Eight to ten patients achieved durable clinical benefit and approximately 19 did not. Pretreatment blood TCR-seq was available for under 35 patients, at least one posttreatment blood collection was obtained for some 24 patients, and tumor TCR-seq was available for some 24 patients. Overall study outcomes, separate from this receptor: Greater expansion of tumor-associated TCR clones in peripheral blood 3 weeks after the start of treatment was observed in patients with durable benefit (n of about 20, p = 0.022). Improved progression-free and overall survival was found to be associated with pretreatment peripheral blood TCR clonality below the median. Small sample size (n ≈ 30) and many exploratory analyses mean the results are intended to be hypothesis-generating.

This specimen's time point label, per the study, means: pretreatment peripheral blood. A cohort of approximately 30 patients with locally advanced or metastatic urothelial carcinoma, treated at Memorial Sloan Kettering on a trial protocol, was included. Peripheral blood mononuclear cells were collected pretreatment and during treatment, with between 1 and 8 total time points obtained per patient. The Qiagen DNeasy Blood extraction kit was used to purify genomic DNA from total PBMCs and tumor samples. PBMCs were collected pretreatment and during treatment and were isolated and stored as previously described. The germline V gene (reference sequence) supplies CDR1 SGHNT and CDR2 YYREEE. Spanning cysteine to phenylalanine, the CDR3 consists of 15 amino acids. Solely the CDR3 DNA is kept, with 45 bases framed from the first base. Trimmed from V: 1 base; trimmed from J: 5 bases; junction bases lacking a gene match: 5.

As for this clone: Its cognate antigen has yet to be identified. No much larger clonotype is one base removed from it; base qualities were not supplied.

Synthetic TCR analog templates were spiked into each PCR so that absolute template abundance could be estimated from read counts. Using the immunoSEQ assay, TCRbeta CDR3 regions were amplified from genomic DNA with bias-controlled V and J gene primers. Sequencing of rearranged TCRbeta segments was performed at approximately 20X coverage. Per the original workflow: Sequencing errors were corrected by clustering, and CDR3s were annotated against IMGT so that V, D and J genes could be assigned. Downstream analyses used only productive TCRbeta rearrangements, leaving out any out-of-frame or stop-codon sequences. Clonality was calculated as one minus the Shannon entropy normalized by the log of the number of unique productive sequences. Fisher's exact test with Benjamini-Hochberg correction, using a cutoff of adjusted p below 0.01, was how clones that differed between time points or between blood and tumor were identified. TCRdb holds this immuneACCESS table with in-frame rearrangements only. Some clones are missing; in checked studies, unresolved V genes explain under half, and the rest has no known cause. V, J and clone size are taken as reported in that table, and D and trimming were inferred from the DNA itself. The sample data list roughly 51,000 clones, and 79% of these were observed just once. The ten largest account for about 10% of the sample.

The sequence was collected from a man aged 65-85 years with urothelial cancer. The V and J segments used are TRBV5-4 and TRBJ2-7; 11 bases in the middle match TRBD1. Material: PBMCs, obtained around atezolizumab (anti-PD-L1) treatment. The nucleotide sequence reads TGTGCCAGCAGCTTGCGTTGGGACAGGGGGAACGAGCAGTACTTC. The translation is CASSLRWDRGNEQYF.